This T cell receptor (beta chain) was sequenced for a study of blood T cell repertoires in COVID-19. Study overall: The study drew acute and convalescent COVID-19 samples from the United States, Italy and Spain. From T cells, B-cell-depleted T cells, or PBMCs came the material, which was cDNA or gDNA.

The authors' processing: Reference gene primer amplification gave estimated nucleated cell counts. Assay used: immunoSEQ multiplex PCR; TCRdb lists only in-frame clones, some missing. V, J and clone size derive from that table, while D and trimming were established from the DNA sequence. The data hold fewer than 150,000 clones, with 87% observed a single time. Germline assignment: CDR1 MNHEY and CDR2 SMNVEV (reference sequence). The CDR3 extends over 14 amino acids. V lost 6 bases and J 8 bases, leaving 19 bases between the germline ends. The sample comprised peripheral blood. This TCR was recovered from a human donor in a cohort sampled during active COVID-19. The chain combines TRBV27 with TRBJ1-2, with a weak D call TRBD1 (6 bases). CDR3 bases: TGTGCCAGCAGCTCGAGGCCAGACAGGATAGGCTACACCTTC. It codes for CASSSRPDRIGYTF.